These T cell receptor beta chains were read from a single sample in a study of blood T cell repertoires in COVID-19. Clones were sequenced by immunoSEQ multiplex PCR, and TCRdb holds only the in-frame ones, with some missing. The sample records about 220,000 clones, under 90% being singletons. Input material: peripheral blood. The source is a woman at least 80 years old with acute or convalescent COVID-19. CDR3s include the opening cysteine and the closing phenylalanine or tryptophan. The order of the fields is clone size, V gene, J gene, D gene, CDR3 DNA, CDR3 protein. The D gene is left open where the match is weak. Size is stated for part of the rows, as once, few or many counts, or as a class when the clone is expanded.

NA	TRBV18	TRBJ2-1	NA	TGTGCCAGCCCGAGGGGGATCAGCTCCTACAATGAGCAGTTCTTC	CASPRGISSYNEQFF
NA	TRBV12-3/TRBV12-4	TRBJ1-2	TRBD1	TGTGCCAGCACCGAACAACAGGGGCTTGGCTACACCTTC	CASTEQQGLGYTF
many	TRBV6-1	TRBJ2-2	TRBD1	TGTGCCAGCAGTGCGACCGGGACAGGACACACCGGGGAGCTGTTTTTT	CASSATGTGHTGELFF
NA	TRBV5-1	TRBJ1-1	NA	TGCGCCAGCAGCTTGGCCGGGAGGTCGTCTGAAGCTTTCTTT	CASSLAGRSSEAFF
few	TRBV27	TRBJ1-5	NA	TGTGCCAGCAGACCATCGGGACACAGAGATCAGCCCCAGCATTTT	CASRPSGHRDQPQHF
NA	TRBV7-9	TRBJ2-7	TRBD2	TGTGCCAGCAGCTTAGTGTCGGGGGGAATGGGCGAGCAGTACTTC	CASSLVSGGMGEQYF
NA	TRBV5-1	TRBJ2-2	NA	TGCGCCAGCAGCTTGGTCGCTGACAGGAACACCGGGGAGCTGTTTTTT	CASSLVADRNTGELFF
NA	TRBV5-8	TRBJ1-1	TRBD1	TGTGCCAGCAGCTTGGAGACAGGGCTCACTGAAGCTTTCTTT	CASSLETGLTEAFF
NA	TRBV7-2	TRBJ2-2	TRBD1	TGTGCCAGCAGCGAAAAAGACCCGGGACAGGGGGGCTTCGGGGAGCTGTTTTTT	CASSEKDPGQGGFGELFF
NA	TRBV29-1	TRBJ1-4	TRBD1	TGCAGCGTCGGACAGGGCAGGGGTAATGAAAAACTGTTTTTT	CSVGQGRGNEKLFF
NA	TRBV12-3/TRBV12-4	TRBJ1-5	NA	TGTGCCAGCAGTTTGACTTTGCGTCAGCCCCAGCATTTT	CASSLTLRQPQHF
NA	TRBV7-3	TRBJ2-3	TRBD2	TGTGCCAGCAGTTCAGGCAGGACTAGAGCAGATACGCAGTATTTT	CASSSGRTRADTQYF
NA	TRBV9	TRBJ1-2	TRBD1	TGTGCCAGCAGCGTCCTCCCGACAGGGGAGGGATCCACCTTC	CASSVLPTGEGSTF
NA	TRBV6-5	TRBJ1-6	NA	TGTGCCAGCAGCCCGGGGAGGATGGGGAATTCACCCCTCCACTTT	CASSPGRMGNSPLHF
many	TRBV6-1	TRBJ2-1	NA	TGTGCCAGCAGTGAACGGGGCGGGGGCACCTACAATGAGCAGTTCTTC	CASSERGGGTYNEQFF
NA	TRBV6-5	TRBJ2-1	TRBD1	TGTGCCAGCAGTTACGGGGGGACAGGGTCCTACAATGAGCAGTTCTTC	CASSYGGTGSYNEQFF
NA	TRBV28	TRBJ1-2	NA	TGTGCCAGCAGGCAGTGGGAGGCTTCTAACTATGGCTACACCTTC	CASRQWEASNYGYTF